Below, one T cell receptor (beta chain) is given with its context. The CDR3 is 15 amino acids. V trimming: 5 bases; J trimming: 2 bases; junction bases outside the gene matches: 3. Germline V CDR1 and CDR2: SSHAT, FNYEAQ (reference sequence). The data were obtained in a study of OX40 agonist ivuxolimab in advanced cancers. Whole-study context: Patients were given ivuxolimab, an antibody that agonizes OX40 (CD134). Patients in dose escalation had liver, melanoma, kidney or head and neck cancers.

Autoimmune disease history or systemic immunosuppression led to patients being barred. Sequencing was performed with immunoSEQ multiplex PCR; in TCRdb, only in-frame clones are kept and a portion is missing. The sample lists around 100,000 clones, roughly 90% occurring once. Sequencing was performed on CD4+ or CD8+ T cells sorted from blood, taken in a trial of the OX40 agonist ivuxolimab. V and J are TRBV7-7 and TRBJ2-6; 7 nucleotides line up with TRBD1. The TCR comes from an adult with an advanced solid tumor such as melanoma, head and neck, liver or kidney cancer. The CDR3 nucleotides are TGTGCCAGCAGCCCAGGACAGGCTGGGGCCAACGTCCTGACTTTC. It encodes CASSPGQAGANVLTF.